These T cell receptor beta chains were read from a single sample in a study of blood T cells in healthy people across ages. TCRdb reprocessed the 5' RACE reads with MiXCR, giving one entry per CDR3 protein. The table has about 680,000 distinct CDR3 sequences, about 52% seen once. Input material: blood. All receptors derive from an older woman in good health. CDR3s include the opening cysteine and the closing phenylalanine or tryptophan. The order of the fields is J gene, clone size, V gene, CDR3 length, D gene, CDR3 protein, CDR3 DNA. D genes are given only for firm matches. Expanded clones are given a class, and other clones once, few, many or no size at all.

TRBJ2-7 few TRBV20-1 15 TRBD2 CSALTHPGGADEQYF TGCAGTGCTCTAACTCACCCCGGGGGGGCAGACGAGCAGTACTTC
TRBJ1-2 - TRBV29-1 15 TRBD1 CSVEGSAQGAYGYTF TGCAGCGTTGAGGGTTCCGCACAGGGGGCATATGGCTACACCTTC
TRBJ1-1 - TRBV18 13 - CASTWTEETEAFF TGTGCCAGCACGTGGACAGAAGAGACTGAAGCTTTCTTT
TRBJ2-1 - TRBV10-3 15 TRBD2 CAITTGAGAGNEQFF TGTGCCATCACGACGGGAGCGGGGGCGGGGAATGAGCAGTTCTTC
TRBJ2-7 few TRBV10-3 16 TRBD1 CAISGQGVLSSYEQYF TGTGCCATCAGTGGACAGGGGGTACTAAGCTCCTACGAGCAGTACTTC
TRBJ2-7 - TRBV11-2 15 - CASSLKTGATYEQYF TGTGCCAGCAGCTTAAAAACGGGTGCCACCTACGAGCAGTACTTC
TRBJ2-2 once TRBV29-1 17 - CSAAGFRGPRDTEELFF TGCAGCGCCGCGGGGTTCAGGGGCCCCAGGGACACCGAGGAGCTGTTTTTT
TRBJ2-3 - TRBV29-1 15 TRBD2 CSVDGASGPTDTQYF TGCAGCGTTGACGGCGCTAGCGGACCCACAGATACGCAGTATTTT
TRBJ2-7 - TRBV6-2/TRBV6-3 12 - CASSSDIREQYF TGTGCCAGCAGTTCCGACATCAGGGAGCAGTACTTC
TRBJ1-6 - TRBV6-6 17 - CASSYSSTGDYNSPLHF TGTGCCAGCAGTTACTCCTCAACGGGAGACTATAATTCACCCCTCCACTTT
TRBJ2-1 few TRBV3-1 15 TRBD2 CASSQEAGGGNEQFF TGTGCCAGCAGCCAAGAAGCGGGAGGGGGGAATGAGCAGTTCTTC
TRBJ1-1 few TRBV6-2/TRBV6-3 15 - CASSSNPPLNTEAFF TGTGCCAGCAGTTCGAATCCGCCACTGAACACTGAAGCTTTCTTT
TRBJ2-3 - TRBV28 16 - CASRNYGGEMTDTQYF TGTGCCAGCAGGAACTACGGAGGTGAGATGACAGATACGCAGTATTTT
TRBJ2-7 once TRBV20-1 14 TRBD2 CSAPVPGRVYEQYF TGCAGTGCTCCCGTCCCCGGGAGGGTGTACGAGCAGTACTTC
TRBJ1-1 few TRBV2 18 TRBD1 CASSQNDPADRADTEAFF TGTGCCAGCAGCCAGAATGATCCCGCGGACAGGGCTGACACTGAAGCTTTCTTT
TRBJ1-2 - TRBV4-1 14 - CASSQDELGYGYTF TGCGCCAGCAGCCAAGATGAACTTGGCTATGGCTACACCTTC
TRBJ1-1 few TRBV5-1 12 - CASSFQGTEAFF TGCGCCAGCAGCTTTCAAGGGACTGAAGCTTTCTTT
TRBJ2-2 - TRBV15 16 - CATSRALTTVTGELFF TGTGCCACCAGCAGAGCCTTGACAACCGTGACCGGGGAGCTGTTTTTT
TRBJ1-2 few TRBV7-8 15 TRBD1 CASSLGGVRGQGYTF TGTGCCAGCAGCTTAGGAGGAGTCAGGGGGCAGGGCTACACCTTC
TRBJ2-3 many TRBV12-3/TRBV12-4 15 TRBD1 CASSLRGSGTDTQYF TGTGCCAGCAGTCTCAGGGGGTCGGGCACAGATACGCAGTATTTT
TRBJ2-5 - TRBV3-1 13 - CASSYKGRGAQYF TGTGCCAGCAGCTACAAGGGCCGGGGTGCCCAGTACTTC
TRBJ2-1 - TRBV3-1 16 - CASSQAPLGPYNEQFF TGTGCCAGCAGCCAAGCCCCACTGGGACCATACAATGAGCAGTTCTTC
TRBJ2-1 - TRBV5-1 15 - CASKLEGSSYNEQFF TGCGCCAGCAAGCTTGAAGGGAGCTCCTACAATGAGCAGTTCTTC
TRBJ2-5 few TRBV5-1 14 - CASSWGLTLGTQYF TGCGCCAGCAGCTGGGGACTCACCCTGGGGACCCAGTACTTC
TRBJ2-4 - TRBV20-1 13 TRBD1 CSAPDRDRGSEYF TGCAGTGCACCGGACCGGGACAGGGGAAGCGAGTACTTC
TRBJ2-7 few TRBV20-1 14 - CSARDHRATYEQYF TGCAGTGCTAGAGATCATCGGGCCACCTACGAGCAGTACTTC
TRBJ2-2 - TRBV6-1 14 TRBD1 CASTTTGATGELFF TGTGCCAGCACTACCACAGGGGCCACCGGGGAGCTGTTTTTT
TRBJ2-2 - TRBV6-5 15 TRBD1 CASKNRGPKPGELFF TGTGCCAGCAAGAACAGGGGGCCTAAGCCCGGGGAGCTGTTTTTT
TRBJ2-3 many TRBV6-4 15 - CASSETTRSTDTQYF TGTGCCAGCAGTGAAACGACACGGAGCACAGATACGCAGTATTTT
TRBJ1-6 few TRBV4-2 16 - CASSQPHRDANSPLHF TGTGCCAGCAGCCAACCACACCGGGACGCCAATTCACCCCTCCACTTT
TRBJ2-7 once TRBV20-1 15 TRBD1 CSATPRGTGIYEQYF TGCAGTGCAACACCACGGGGGACAGGAATCTACGAGCAGTACTTC
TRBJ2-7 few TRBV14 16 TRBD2 CASSPFRGSAYYEQYF TGTGCCAGCAGCCCTTTCCGCGGGAGTGCCTACTACGAGCAGTACTTC
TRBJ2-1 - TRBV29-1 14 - CSVLRDGLLNEQFF TGCAGCGTGCTCAGGGATGGGCTTCTTAATGAGCAGTTCTTC
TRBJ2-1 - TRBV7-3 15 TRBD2 CASSTSGVPYNEQFF TGTGCCAGCAGCACTAGCGGAGTCCCCTACAATGAGCAGTTCTTC
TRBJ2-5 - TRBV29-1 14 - CSVESGRGEETQYF TGCAGCGTTGAAAGTGGCAGGGGCGAGGAGACCCAGTACTTC
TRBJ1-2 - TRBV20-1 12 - CSARPREGGYTF TGCAGTGCTAGGCCCCGGGAGGGTGGCTACACCTTC
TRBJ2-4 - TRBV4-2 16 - CASSLQATLAKNIQYF TGTGCCAGCAGCCTACAGGCGACCCTAGCCAAAAACATTCAGTACTTC
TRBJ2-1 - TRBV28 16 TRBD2 CATSGLAGSSYNEQFF TGTGCCACCAGTGGGCTAGCGGGAAGTTCTTACAATGAGCAGTTCTTC
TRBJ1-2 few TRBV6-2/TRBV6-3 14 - CASHFSDRFGGYTF TGTGCCAGCCATTTTTCGGATCGGTTTGGGGGCTACACCTTC
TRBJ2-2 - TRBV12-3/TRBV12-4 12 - CASSWAGGELFF TGTGCCAGCAGTTGGGCAGGCGGGGAGCTGTTTTTT
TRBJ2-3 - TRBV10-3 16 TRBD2 CAISPGLAVSTDTQYF TGTGCCATCAGCCCGGGACTAGCGGTGAGCACAGATACGCAGTATTTT
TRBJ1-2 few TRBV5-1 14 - CASSFQEANYGYTF TGCGCCAGCAGCTTCCAGGAGGCTAACTATGGCTACACCTTC
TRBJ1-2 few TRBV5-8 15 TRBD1 CASSLGRGRIYGYTF TGTGCCAGCAGCTTGGGCAGGGGGCGCATCTATGGCTACACCTTC
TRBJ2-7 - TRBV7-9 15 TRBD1 CASRPTGGKVYEQYF TGTGCCAGCAGGCCAACAGGGGGCAAGGTCTACGAGCAGTACTTC
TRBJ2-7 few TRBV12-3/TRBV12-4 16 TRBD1 CASSFGRDSRVHEQYF TGTGCCAGCAGTTTTGGTCGGGACAGTCGAGTACACGAGCAGTACTTC
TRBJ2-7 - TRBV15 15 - CATSRAGGGYNEQYF TGTGCCACCAGCAGAGCCGGGGGCGGCTACAATGAGCAGTACTTC
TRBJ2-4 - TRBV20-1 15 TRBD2 CSAILAELAKNIQYF TGCAGTGCTATTCTAGCGGAGCTAGCCAAAAACATTCAGTACTTC
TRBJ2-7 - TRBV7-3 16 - CASSSRVAITGNEQYF TGTGCCAGCAGCTCCCGGGTTGCGATTACCGGCAATGAGCAGTACTTC
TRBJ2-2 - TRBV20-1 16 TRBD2 CSASGLAGGNTGELFF TGCAGTGCTAGCGGACTAGCGGGAGGGAACACCGGGGAGCTGTTTTTT
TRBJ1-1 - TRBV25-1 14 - CASSVGQMNTEAFF TGTGCCAGCAGTGTCGGACAGATGAACACTGAAGCTTTCTTT